The 10 T cell receptor beta chains listed next were all sequenced from one sample in a study of cytomegalovirus exposure and HLA in healthy donors. PCR was performed using 60 Vbeta and 13 Jbeta primers. Measured with immunoSEQ multiplex PCR; TCRdb has only the in-frame clones, and not every one. The sample has about 90,000 clones; about four fifths are singletons. Sequencing was carried out using PBMCs. The origin of the receptors is a man younger than 30 in good health and CMV-seronegative.

This chain links TRBV9 with TRBJ2-7, with D possibly matching TRBD2 (5 bases). The CDR3 is 13 residues long. The germline V and J ends were trimmed by 3 bases and 5 bases, with 12 bases remaining between them. Germline lookup yields CDR1 SGDLS and CDR2 YYNGEE. The CDR3 DNA follows: TGTGCCAGCAGCGCGGGGAGACTCGACGAGCAGTACTTC. Translated: CASSAGRLDEQYF.

V usage is TRBV6-6 and J usage is TRBJ2-3; possibly TRBD1 for D (5 bases). Trimming removed 2 bases from V and 2 bases from J, with 8 bases in between. Looked up from germline, CDR1 is MNHNY and CDR2 is SVGAGI (reference sequence). CDR3 length equals 14 residues. CDR3 residues: CASSYETDTDTQYF. The CDR3 DNA reads TGTGCCAGCAGTTACGAGACAGACACAGATACGCAGTATTTT.

The rearrangement joins TRBV4-3 to TRBJ2-5, with 12 bases fitting TRBD2. The CDR3 covers 18 residues. Unmatched junction bases numbered 15, after V lost 5 bases and J lost 5 bases. Germline CDR1 is LGHNA and CDR2 is YSLEER. Here the CDR3 reads CASSSRNGLAGNSETQYF. For the CDR3, the DNA is TGCGCCAGCAGCTCCCGAAATGGACTAGCGGGAAATAGCGAGACCCAGTACTTC.

V gene TRBV2 combines with J gene TRBJ2-5; TRBD1 is a possible D gene (7 bases). The V end was cut by 0 bases, the J end by 11 bases, with 16 bases between. This CDR3 comprises 14 residues. Germline V gene sequence: CDR1 SNHLY, CDR2 FYNNEI. CDR3 in amino acids: CASSEAQHRGLQYF. The CDR3 region has the DNA TGTGCCAGCAGTGAAGCTCAGCACAGGGGACTTCAGTACTTC. Full variable domain (rest looked up from reference TRBV2 and TRBJ2-5): EPEVTQTPSHQVTQMGQEVILRCVPISNHLYFYWYRQILGQKVEFLVSFYNNEISEKSEIFDDQFSVERPDGSNFTLKIRSTKLEDSAMYFCASSEAQHRGLQYFGPGTRLLVL.

This sequence joins TRBV5-6 and TRBJ2-3, with D tentatively TRBD2 (6 bases). CDR1 is SGHDT, CDR2 YYEEEE, per germline. The CDR3 extends over 15 amino acids. V was trimmed by 4 bases and J by 3 bases, leaving 15 bases between them. CDR3 DNA: TGTGCCAGCAGCGGGTGGGGGGTCAAAACAGATACGCAGTATTTT. This translates into CASSGWGVKTDTQYF.

The gene calls are TRBV6-5 and TRBJ2-7; D gene unclear. CDR1 is MNHEY, CDR2 SVGAGI, per germline. V was trimmed by 2 bases and J by 6 bases, leaving 5 bases between them. This CDR3 has 11 residues. The CDR3 is CASSYVGEQYF. The CDR3 bases are TGTGCCAGCAGTTACGTCGGCGAGCAGTACTTC.

The chain is built from TRBV5-4 and TRBJ2-1; no firm D call. This CDR3 spans 14 amino acids. V lost 0 bases to trimming and J lost 4 bases, with 8 bases between them. CDR1 is SGHNT and CDR2 is YYREEE in the germline V gene (reference sequence). Here the CDR3 reads CASSLGADYNEQFF. The CDR3 coding sequence is TGTGCCAGCAGCTTGGGGGCCGATTACAATGAGCAGTTCTTC.

The CDR3 nucleotides are TGCGCCAGCAGCCAAGACGGGACAGGGGGGAACTATGGCTACACCTTC. Translating gives CASSQDGTGGNYGYTF. The chain combines TRBV4-3 with TRBJ1-2; 11 bases fit TRBD1. The CDR3 has 16 residues. In germline, CDR1 is LGHNA, CDR2 YSLEER. With V trimmed by 0 bases and J by 2 bases, 2 bases remained unmatched.

The chain is built from TRBV28 and TRBJ1-2; D is ambiguous. V dropped 3 bases and J dropped 8 bases, with 16 bases sitting between them. The CDR3 consists of 14 residues. CDR1 is MDHEN and CDR2 is SYDVKM in the germline V gene. The CDR3 here is CASSLVAPSGGYTF. In DNA form, the CDR3 reads TGTGCCAGCAGTTTGGTGGCCCCCAGCGGGGGCTACACCTTC.

The CDR3, as DNA: TGTGCCCATAGAGAGGTACCTGAAGCTTTCTTT. It encodes CAHREVPEAFF. V gene TRBV30 combines with J gene TRBJ1-1; D unclear. Germline lookup yields CDR1 GTSNPN and CDR2 SVGIG (reference sequence). V was trimmed by 8 bases and J by 6 bases, leaving 13 bases between them. The CDR3 totals 11 residues.